This T cell receptor beta chain came from a study of PD-L1 blockade in urothelial cancer. For the study at large: It was at 3 weeks (second dose) and 6 weeks after treatment start that blood was analyzed.

This CDR3 has 13 amino acids. The V gene's germline CDR1 is MNHNS and CDR2 SASEGT. The V end lost 3 bases, the J end lost 8 bases, and 13 bases lay between the germline ends. Noted time point: pretreatment peripheral blood. The protocol was immunoSEQ multiplex PCR, while the TCRdb copy is restricted to in-frame clones and leaves out a portion. This table has about 50,000 clones, roughly 80% appearing once. The rearrangement joins TRBV6-1 to TRBJ1-2, with D perhaps TRBD1 (6 bases). The receptor comes from a man between 70 and 80 years old with urothelial cancer. Material: PBMCs, obtained around atezolizumab (anti-PD-L1) treatment. CDR3 sequence: CASSERAQGGYTF. CDR3 nucleotide sequence: TGTGCCAGCAGTGAGAGAGCGCAGGGGGGCTACACCTTC.